Sequencing of this TCR beta chain was carried out in a study of blood T cells in healthy people across ages. Points from the study as a whole: While age rose, TCR beta diversity per million T cells dropped in a roughly linear way.

Every donor provided roughly 10 milliliters of peripheral blood. Germline V gene sequence: CDR1 MGHRA, CDR2 YSYEKL. This CDR3 contains 14 residues. Trimming left V 8 bases short and J 10 bases short, with 21 bases between. Details on this clonotype: Its antigen remains unknown.

Using a J-beta primer mix together with a sample-barcoded 5' primer, a second PCR was run for roughly 7 to 12 cycles. TCRdb analysed the 5' RACE reads with MiXCR anew, one entry per CDR3 protein. The sample lists some 760,000 distinct CDR3 sequences; 25% were seen once. The data were also submitted as part of a second study, on T cells of mothers and their children.

The chain couples TRBV4-1 to TRBJ2-1, with D maybe TRBD2 (5 bases). Sequenced sample: blood. This TCR came from a boy between 10 and 17 years old in good health. The CDR3 bases are TGCGCCAGCTCGAAGATCGGAGACGGGAAGGAGCAGTTCTTC. Translated, it gives CASSKIGDGKEQFF.